A single sample gave rise to the 31 T cell receptor beta chains below, sequenced in a study of control samples from healthy donors and cancer patients. The data were produced by immunoSEQ multiplex PCR, yet TCRdb's version contains in-frame clones alone and is incomplete. The sample has some 130,000 clones; over 85% are singletons. Sequencing input: blood. The receptor set was obtained from a man between 18 and 29 years old in good health.

This clone was found a few times. V and J are TRBV10-1 and TRBJ2-1; unclear D gene. This CDR3 is built from 17 residues. CDR1 is WNHNN, CDR2 SYGVQD, per germline (reference sequence). The V end lost 3 bases, the J end lost 5 bases, and 20 bases lay between the germline ends. CDR3 in amino acids: CASSDTMDPSGHNEQFF. DNA for the CDR3: TGCGCCAGCAGTGACACTATGGACCCATCCGGCCACAATGAGCAGTTCTTC.

V gene TRBV19 combines with J gene TRBJ1-5; a weak D match, TRBD1 (5 bases). CDR3 size: 14 residues. CDR1 and CDR2 from the germline V gene are LNHDA and SQIVND (reference sequence). Trimming took off 5 bases at V and 7 bases at J, with 15 bases between the two ends. The CDR3 loop reads CASSWFRDGQPQHF. CDR3 nucleotides: TGTGCCAGTAGTTGGTTCAGGGATGGCCAGCCCCAGCATTTT.

About this clone: Other DNA sequences from this sample encode an identical CDR3 as well. V is TRBV7-9 and J is TRBJ1-1; D might be TRBD1 (5 bases). Looked up from germline, CDR1 is SEHNR and CDR2 is FQNEAQ (reference sequence). CDR3 length: 13 residues. With 3 bases removed from V and 0 bases from J, the gap between germline ends came to 5 bases. The CDR3, as DNA: TGTGCCAGCAGCTTGGACATGAACACTGAAGCTTTCTTT. Protein sequence: CASSLDMNTEAFF.

V is TRBV5-1 and J is TRBJ1-4, with D perhaps TRBD1 (6 bases). Germline V gene lookup returns CDR1 SGHRS and CDR2 YFSETQ. The CDR3 runs 15 residues. V shed 0 bases and J shed 6 bases, with 12 bases lying between them. Here the CDR3 DNA reads TGCGCCAGCAGCTTGGCCCCCAAGGGGGATGAAAAACTGTTTTTT. Translating it yields CASSLAPKGDEKLFF. The variable domain in full, completed from reference TRBV5-1 and TRBJ1-4, reads KAGVTQTPRYLIKTRGQQVTLSCSPISGHRSVSWYQQTPGQGLQFLFEYFSETQRNKGNFPGRFSGRQFSNSRSEMNVSTLELGDSALYLCASSLAPKGDEKLFFGSGTQLSVL.

The V call is TRBV4-1, the J call TRBJ2-7; 9 bases are a match to TRBD1. CDR3 length equals 19 residues. Trimming took 0 bases from V and 4 from J; bases not matched to a gene: 16. Germline V gives CDR1 MGHRA, CDR2 YSYEKL. In nucleotides, the CDR3 is TGCGCCAGCAGCCAAGATATTAGGGAACTGACAGGGGGTACATACGAGCAGTACTTC. It is translated as CASSQDIRELTGGTYEQYF.

This clone was counted at least ten times. The CDR3 DNA reads TGTGCCAGCAGCTTGGGTCCCGGGGAGCAGCCCCAGCATTTT. Translating it yields CASSLGPGEQPQHF. The chain recombines TRBV5-6 with TRBJ1-5; D unresolved. Between the trimmed V and J ends, which lost 0 bases and 7 bases, there was a span of 11 bases. The CDR3 is 14 amino acids. Per the germline V gene, CDR1 is SGHDT and CDR2 is YYEEEE.

This clone was picked up one time. The J gene is TRBJ1-3, the V gene TRBV2; D remains unclear. The CDR3 contains 15 residues. V was cut by 4 bases and J by 0 bases, with 10 bases left in between. Germline CDR1 SNHLY, CDR2 FYNNEI. The CDR3: CASSVWAISGNTIYF. The DNA for the CDR3 is TGTGCCAGCAGTGTTTGGGCTATCTCTGGAAACACCATATATTTT. The whole variable domain, filled in from reference TRBV2 and TRBJ1-3, reads EPEVTQTPSHQVTQMGQEVILRCVPISNHLYFYWYRQILGQKVEFLVSFYNNEISEKSEIFDDQFSVERPDGSNFTLKIRSTKLEDSAMYFCASSVWAISGNTIYFGEGSWLTVV.

The rearrangement links TRBV6-2 or TRBV6-3 to TRBJ2-7, with D maybe TRBD1 (6 bases). The V end lost 0 bases, the J end lost 12 bases, and 12 bases lay between the germline ends. In germline, CDR1 is MNHEY, CDR2 SVGEGT. The CDR3 loop spans 12 amino acids. DNA for the CDR3: TGTGCCAGCAGTTACTCCGAACAGGGATCGTACTTC. It is translated as CASSYSEQGSYF.

The chain is built from TRBV5-5 and TRBJ1-4; D possibly corresponds to TRBD1 (6 bases). Germline CDR1 and CDR2: SGHKS and YYEKEE (reference sequence). The length of the CDR3 is 16 residues. V lost 5 bases to trimming and J lost 0 bases, with 14 bases between them. CDR3 DNA: TGTGCCAGCAGGACTCGGGACATTTCAACTAATGAAAAACTGTTTTTT. This codes for CASRTRDISTNEKLFF.

V and J are TRBV6-6 and TRBJ2-5, with no clear D. This CDR3 has 15 residues. Germline V gene sequence: CDR1 MNHNY, CDR2 SVGAGI (reference sequence). With 5 bases removed from V and 0 bases from J, the gap between germline ends came to 13 bases. CDR3 amino acids: CASSLMGMYQETQYF. Written as DNA, the CDR3 is TGTGCCAGCAGTCTCATGGGAATGTACCAAGAGACCCAGTACTTC.

The J gene is TRBJ2-1, the V gene TRBV7-2, with 9 bases matching TRBD2. CDR1 is SGHTA, CDR2 FQGNSA, per germline. The CDR3 runs to 15 residues. The junction had 8 bases not matched to a gene; V was cut back by 2 bases and J by 9 bases. The CDR3 DNA reads as TGTGCCAGCAGCTTATGGCGGGGGGGTCTAAGTGAGCAGTTCTTC. It codes for CASSLWRGGLSEQFF.

The genes are TRBV3-1 (or the pseudogene TRBV3-2) and TRBJ1-2, with D hard to call. V shed 2 bases and J shed 0 bases, with 16 bases lying between them. This CDR3 is built from 17 residues. Per the germline V gene, CDR1 is LGHDT and CDR2 is YNNKEL (reference sequence). In DNA, the CDR3 is TGTGCCAGCAGCCAACGCAACACGCTCTTCCCTAACTATGGCTACACCTTC. Translating gives CASSQRNTLFPNYGYTF.

The chain carries TRBV29-1 and TRBJ1-3; D ambiguous. Deletions cut 7 bases from V and 0 bases from J, with 13 bases between. There are 14 residues in the CDR3. CDR1 is SQVTM, CDR2 ANQGSEA, per germline. The CDR3 is CSGFLGSSGNTIYF. The CDR3 DNA follows: TGCAGCGGGTTTTTGGGCAGCTCTGGAAACACCATATATTTT.

In nucleotides, the CDR3 is TGTGCCAGCAGCTTAGACTTAGGGTTTGAGCAGTTCTTC. Translation: CASSLDLGFEQFF. J is TRBJ2-1 and V is TRBV7-2; D is undetermined. Per germline, CDR1 SGHTA and CDR2 FQGNSA. The CDR3 spans 13 residues. V lost 1 base and J 9 bases, leaving 10 bases between the germline ends. Full variable domain (outside the CDR3, taken from reference TRBV7-2 and TRBJ2-1): GAGVSQSPSNKVTEKGKDVELRCDPISGHTALYWYRQSLGQGLEFLIYFQGNSAPDKSGLPSDRFSAERTGGSVSTLTIQRTQQEDSAVYLCASSLDLGFEQFFGPGTRLTVL.

The chain employs TRBV29-1 and TRBJ2-1, with a tentative D call TRBD2 (7 bases). V was pared by 3 bases and J by 8 bases, with 20 bases between. The CDR3 is 15 amino acids. Germline CDR1 SQVTM, CDR2 ANQGSEA. Written as DNA, the CDR3 is TGCAGCGTTGATTTACCCGGGGGGCGTTATGATGAGCAGTTCTTC. Translating it yields CSVDLPGGRYDEQFF.

The rearrangement joins TRBV4-1 to TRBJ1-2; D gene ambiguous. This CDR3 is 15 amino acids long. V dropped 0 bases and J dropped 1 base, with 9 bases sitting between them. Per the germline V gene, CDR1 is MGHRA and CDR2 is YSYEKL. In DNA form, the CDR3 reads TGCGCCAGCAGCCAAGAGGGCCGGGGTAACTATGGCTACACCTTC. Amino acids: CASSQEGRGNYGYTF.

This chain connects TRBV5-4 to TRBJ2-5; 12 bases map to TRBD2. This CDR3 region has 16 residues. V shed 4 bases and J 3 bases; nucleotides not matched to a gene: 7. Germline CDR1 and CDR2: SGHNT and YYREEE (reference sequence). The CDR3 reads CASSGWPSGGEETQYF. CDR3 bases: TGTGCCAGCAGCGGTTGGCCTAGCGGGGGGGAAGAGACCCAGTACTTC.

This rearrangement joins TRBV10-1 to TRBJ1-1; 7 bases line up with TRBD1. Germline V gene lookup returns CDR1 WNHNN and CDR2 SYGVQD (reference sequence). The CDR3 length is 13 residues. Losses at the gene ends were 4 bases for V and 7 bases for J; bases not matched to a gene: 6. The CDR3 coding sequence is TGCGCCAGCAGTGCTACAGGGGATTTTGAAGCTTTCTTT. Translating gives CASSATGDFEAFF.

The chain is built from TRBV9 and TRBJ2-6; D is possibly TRBD1 (6 bases). CDR3 length: 17 residues. Germline V gene lookup returns CDR1 SGDLS and CDR2 YYNGEE. V was clipped by 4 bases and J by 1 base, with 15 bases between them. The CDR3 DNA sequence: TGTGCCAGCAGCCCCCGGACAGCCTTTTCTGGGGCCAACGTCCTGACTTTC. This translates into CASSPRTAFSGANVLTF.

This chain uses TRBV5-1 with TRBJ1-1; the D gene is possibly TRBD1 (5 bases). Germline loops: CDR1 SGHRS, CDR2 YFSETQ. This CDR3 region has 15 residues. Trimming stripped 4 bases from V and 3 bases from J, with 16 bases between. CDR3 bases: TGCGCCAGCAGCCAAGGGACCGCGGGTCACACTGAAGCTTTCTTT. The encoded protein is CASSQGTAGHTEAFF. The whole variable domain, remainder taken from reference TRBV5-1 and TRBJ1-1, is KAGVTQTPRYLIKTRGQQVTLSCSPISGHRSVSWYQQTPGQGLQFLFEYFSETQRNKGNFPGRFSGRQFSNSRSEMNVSTLELGDSALYLCASSQGTAGHTEAFFGQGTRLTVV.

Details on this clone: Other DNA sequences from this sample encode an identical CDR3 as well. The chain couples TRBV3-1 (or the pseudogene TRBV3-2) to TRBJ2-3; tentatively, D is TRBD1 or TRBD2 (5 bases each). This CDR3 region has 16 residues. With 3 bases removed from V and 2 bases from J, the gap between germline ends came to 15 bases. Looked up from germline, CDR1 is LGHDT and CDR2 is YNNKEL (reference sequence). CDR3 DNA: TGTGCCAGCAGCCAGTCAGCGTGGGGGTTCACAGATACGCAGTATTTT. Translating it yields CASSQSAWGFTDTQYF.

This chain links TRBV4-1 with TRBJ1-2, with D possibly being TRBD1 (5 bases). Germline V gene sequence: CDR1 MGHRA, CDR2 YSYEKL. Between the trimmed V and J ends, which lost 3 bases and 3 bases, there was a span of 11 bases. CDR3 length equals 14 residues. The DNA of the CDR3 is TGCGCCAGCAGCCAGCCGGGGCGGGACTATGGCTACACCTTC. Translation gives CASSQPGRDYGYTF.

This chain joins TRBV19 and TRBJ1-4; D remains ambiguous. Germline V gene lookup returns CDR1 LNHDA and CDR2 SQIVND (reference sequence). This CDR3 is built from 13 residues. The V gene lost 3 bases and the J gene lost 8 bases, with 10 bases spanning the gap. The CDR3 DNA is TGTGCCAGTAGTATGGAAAGGAGAGAAAAACTGTTTTTT. It encodes CASSMERREKLFF.

The CDR3 protein is CASSYSLRSVGYTDTQYF. The CDR3 DNA is TGTGCCAGCAGTTACTCGTTGAGGTCGGTGGGCTACACAGATACGCAGTATTTT. The chain joins TRBV6-2 or TRBV6-3 to TRBJ2-3; no clear D gene. The CDR3 is made up of 18 amino acids. Per germline, CDR1 MNHEY and CDR2 SVGEGT. V was trimmed by 0 bases and J by 2 bases, leaving 18 bases between them.

The chain carries TRBV2 and TRBJ2-1, with TRBD2 matching over 12 bases. This CDR3 comprises 15 residues. V shed 6 bases and J 8 bases; nucleotides not matched to a gene: 8. Per germline, CDR1 SNHLY and CDR2 FYNNEI. CDR3 in DNA: TGTGCCAGCAGACCCCGGACTAGCGGGGTACATGAGCAGTTCTTC. Its protein product is CASRPRTSGVHEQFF.

The chain couples TRBV4-1 to TRBJ2-2; 15 bases are shared with TRBD2. Germline lookup yields CDR1 MGHRA and CDR2 YSYEKL. The V gene end was trimmed by 4 bases and the J gene end by 7 bases; junction bases not matched to a gene: 7. The CDR3 is 17 amino acids. CDR3 amino acids: CASSPGLAGGLGGELFF. CDR3 nucleotides: TGCGCCAGCAGCCCCGGACTAGCGGGGGGGCTGGGCGGGGAGCTGTTTTTT.

The rearrangement joins TRBV5-4 to TRBJ2-5, with D perhaps matching TRBD1 (5 bases). Per germline, CDR1 SGHNT and CDR2 YYREEE (reference sequence). V was cut by 0 bases and J by 1 base, with 7 bases left in between. The CDR3 has 14 amino acids. The CDR3 sequence: CASSLAQGQETQYF. DNA of the CDR3: TGTGCCAGCAGCTTGGCCCAGGGCCAAGAGACCCAGTACTTC. Full variable domain (missing parts from reference TRBV5-4 and TRBJ2-5): ETGVTQSPTHLIKTRGQQVTLRCSSQSGHNTVSWYQQALGQGPQFIFQYYREEENGRGNFPPRFSGLQFPNYSSELNVNALELDDSALYLCASSLAQGQETQYFGPGTRLLVL.

The DNA of the CDR3 is TGTGCCAGCAGCTTGTCCAAGGGCCCGGGCTACACCTTC. Protein sequence: CASSLSKGPGYTF. This chain joins TRBV5-4 and TRBJ1-2; D unresolved. The CDR3 spans 13 residues. CDR1 and CDR2 (germline): SGHNT, YYREEE (reference sequence). V was cut by 1 base and J by 8 bases, with 12 bases left in between.

This clone was seen a single time. The rearrangement links TRBV19 to TRBJ2-2; unclear D gene. CDR1 is LNHDA, CDR2 SQIVND, per germline (reference sequence). V was pared by 6 bases and J by 5 bases, with 4 bases between. The CDR3 contains 11 residues. The CDR3 sequence is CASRYTGELFF. The CDR3 DNA is TGTGCCAGTAGATATACCGGGGAGCTGTTTTTT. The whole variable domain, filled in from reference TRBV19 and TRBJ2-2, reads DGGITQSPKYLFRKEGQNVTLSCEQNLNHDAMYWYRQDPGQGLRLIYYSQIVNDFQKGDIAEGYSVSREKKESFPLTVTSAQKNPTAFYLCASRYTGELFFGEGSRLTVL.

The chain employs TRBV27 and TRBJ2-7; 8 bases agree with TRBD1. This CDR3 spans 15 amino acids. Trimming at V came to 11 bases and at J to 0 bases, leaving 12 bases not matched to a gene. CDR1 and CDR2 from the germline V gene are MNHEY and SMNVEV (reference sequence). In nucleotides, the CDR3 is TGTGCCGCCGAGACAGGGGCTTCATACTCCTACGAGCAGTACTTC. Protein sequence: CAAETGASYSYEQYF.

This clone was found once. The chain combines TRBV9 with TRBJ2-1; 8 nucleotides align to TRBD1. With V trimmed by 0 bases and J by 1 base, 6 bases remained unmatched. The V gene's germline CDR1 is SGDLS and CDR2 YYNGEE. The CDR3 consists of 17 residues. The CDR3 bases are TGTGCCAGCAGCGTAGGGCAGGGGGCTAGTTCCTACAATGAGCAGTTCTTC. This codes for CASSVGQGASSYNEQFF. The entire variable domain, with the rest obtained from reference TRBV9 and TRBJ2-1, is as follows: DSGVTQTPKHLITATGQRVTLRCSPRSGDLSVYWYQQSLDQGLQFLIQYYNGEERAKGNILERFSAQQFPDLHSELNLSSLELGDSALYFCASSVGQGASSYNEQFFGPGTRLTVL.